The 22 T cell receptor beta chains below all came from one sample that was sequenced in a study of T cell responses to AZD1222 COVID-19 vaccine. Sequencing was performed with immunoSEQ multiplex PCR; in TCRdb, only in-frame clones are kept and a portion is missing. The profile shows about 82,000 clones, 83% of them singletons. This material consisted of peripheral blood, taken 28 days after the second AZD1222 dose. These receptors were obtained from an adult who received the AZD1222 COVID-19 vaccine.

The chain employs TRBV6-2 or TRBV6-3 and TRBJ2-3; D possibly corresponds to TRBD2 (6 bases). The germline V gene encodes CDR1 MNHEY and CDR2 SVGEGT. The CDR3 is made up of 14 amino acids. Trimming pared 2 bases from V and 2 bases from J, leaving 8 bases between. This CDR3 is CASSYRGLTDTQYF. CDR3 DNA: TGTGCCAGCAGTTACCGGGGACTCACAGATACGCAGTATTTT.

This rearrangement joins TRBV18 to TRBJ2-1, with D possibly TRBD2 on 6 matching bases. CDR1 is KGHSH and CDR2 is LQKENI in the germline V gene. This CDR3 is built from 15 residues. The germline V and J ends were trimmed by 6 bases and 4 bases, with 16 bases remaining between them. The CDR3, as DNA: TGTGCCAGCTCTCCCCGGGAGATGGGTTACAATGAGCAGTTCTTC. It encodes CASSPREMGYNEQFF.

The V and J genes are TRBV7-2 and TRBJ2-3, with 10 bases lining up with TRBD2. CDR1 and CDR2 (germline): SGHTA, FQGNSA. Trimming removed 5 bases from V and 1 base from J; junction bases left unmatched: 9. This CDR3 is built from 17 residues. The CDR3 sequence: CASSPQKGTSGTDTQYF. CDR3 sequence (DNA): TGTGCCAGCAGCCCCCAAAAGGGGACTAGCGGCACAGATACGCAGTATTTT.

V is TRBV5-1 and J is TRBJ2-7, with a possible D match to TRBD2 (6 bases). V shed 2 bases and J shed 4 bases, with 13 bases lying between them. Germline values: CDR1 SGHRS, CDR2 YFSETQ. The CDR3 sequence is 14 residues long. Written as DNA, the CDR3 is TGCGCCAGCAGCTTTGGAGGGTTTAGGTACGAGCAGTACTTC. Amino acid sequence: CASSFGGFRYEQYF.

The chain uses TRBV14 and TRBJ2-1; D remains ambiguous. Germline assignment: CDR1 SGHDN and CDR2 FVKESK. The CDR3 spans 13 residues. V lost 1 base, J lost 4 bases, and 5 bases lay in between. Written as DNA, the CDR3 is TGTGCCAGCAGCCAAGGCCCGTACAATGAGCAGTTCTTC. Its protein product is CASSQGPYNEQFF.

This chain links TRBV5-6 with TRBJ2-3; D is possibly TRBD2 (5 bases). Germline assignment: CDR1 SGHDT and CDR2 YYEEEE. Deletions cut 0 bases from V and 0 bases from J, with 11 bases between. The CDR3 has 16 amino acids. This chain's CDR3 is CASSLAPQRSTDTQYF. In nucleotides, the CDR3 is TGTGCCAGCAGCTTGGCACCACAGCGGAGCACAGATACGCAGTATTTT.

The V gene is TRBV24-1, the J gene TRBJ1-1, with D maybe TRBD1 (6 bases). Between the trimmed V and J ends, which lost 4 bases and 11 bases, there was a span of 16 bases. Germline-derived CDR1 and CDR2 are KGHDR and SFDVKD. The CDR3 has 13 residues. The CDR3 loop reads CATSEDTGSRAFF. The CDR3 DNA reads as TGTGCCACCAGTGAAGATACAGGGAGTCGGGCTTTCTTT.

The CDR3 bases are TGTGCCAGCAGCTTAACAGGGACAAACACTGAAGCTTTCTTT. Protein: CASSLTGTNTEAFF. J is TRBJ1-1 and V is TRBV7-3; D is perhaps TRBD1 (6 bases). CDR3 length equals 14 residues. V lost 0 bases, J lost 2 bases, and 7 bases lay in between. Germline CDR1 and CDR2: SGHTA and FQGTGA.

The CDR3 sequence is CASSLRLRGYTF. CDR3 nucleotide sequence: TGTGCCAGCAGTTTACGCCTAAGGGGCTACACCTTC. The chain uses TRBV28 and TRBJ1-2, with D unresolved. The CDR3 sequence is 12 residues long. Germline CDR1 and CDR2: MDHEN and SYDVKM. V lost 2 bases, J lost 8 bases, and 9 bases lay in between.

The genes are TRBV5-4 and TRBJ1-2; no reliable D call. V shed 3 bases and J shed 0 bases, with 9 bases lying between them. This CDR3 has 14 amino acids. Germline V gene sequence: CDR1 SGHNT, CDR2 YYREEE (reference sequence). CDR3 sequence reads: CASSWLGANYGYTF. CDR3 in DNA: TGTGCCAGCAGCTGGCTCGGGGCTAACTATGGCTACACCTTC.

This sequence joins TRBV7-2 and TRBJ1-2, with unresolved D. Trimming took off 5 bases at V and 4 bases at J, with 11 bases between the two ends. Germline CDR1 and CDR2: SGHTA and FQGNSA. The CDR3 sequence is 13 residues long. The CDR3 loop reads CASSAGSGYGYTF. The CDR3, as DNA: TGTGCCAGCAGCGCCGGAAGCGGCTATGGCTACACCTTC.

V usage is TRBV2 and J usage is TRBJ2-1; TRBD2 agrees at 7 bases. The germline gives CDR1 SNHLY, CDR2 FYNNEI. V shed 5 bases and J 2 bases; nucleotides not matched to a gene: 3. This CDR3 is built from 14 residues. The CDR3 region is CASSTSDTYNEQFF. The CDR3 DNA reads as TGTGCCAGCAGTACTAGCGATACCTACAATGAGCAGTTCTTC.

The chain carries TRBV6-5 and TRBJ2-3, with 12 positions matching TRBD1. The CDR3 sequence is 16 residues long. Germline V gene lookup returns CDR1 MNHEY and CDR2 SVGAGI. Trimming at V came to 2 bases and at J to 6 bases, leaving 6 bases not matched to a gene. CDR3 sequence reads: CASSYPGTGGADTQYF. The CDR3 nucleotides are TGTGCCAGCAGTTACCCCGGGACAGGGGGCGCCGATACGCAGTATTTT.

This chain uses TRBV7-2 with TRBJ2-1; a possible D gene is TRBD2 (6 bases). Germline V gene data show CDR1 as SGHTA and CDR2 as FQGNSA. This CDR3 has 14 amino acids. The V gene lost 5 bases and the J gene lost 6 bases, with 14 bases spanning the gap. In DNA form, the CDR3 reads TGTGCCAGCAGCCGCGGGACTGCGTTCAATGAGCAGTTCTTC. Protein product: CASSRGTAFNEQFF.

The chain is built from TRBV7-2 and TRBJ1-5; D not certain. The CDR3 spans 13 residues. Germline CDR1 is SGHTA and CDR2 is FQGNSA. Trimming stripped 6 bases from V and 5 bases from J, with 11 bases between. For the CDR3, the DNA is TGTGCCAGCAGTCCCGCACCAGATCAGCCCCAGCATTTT. Encoded protein: CASSPAPDQPQHF.

In DNA, the CDR3 is TGTGCCAGCTCACTTCTAAGTGGCCAAGAGACCCAGTACTTC. This codes for CASSLLSGQETQYF. The J gene is TRBJ2-5, the V gene TRBV18; D is unresolved. This CDR3 comprises 14 residues. V gave up 4 bases and J gave up 1 base, with 10 bases separating them. CDR1 is KGHSH, CDR2 LQKENI, per germline.

This sequence joins TRBV9 and TRBJ2-3; 10 nucleotides agree with TRBD2. CDR3 size: 16 residues. With V trimmed by 4 bases and J by 3 bases, 8 bases remained unmatched. Germline CDR1 is SGDLS and CDR2 is YYNGEE. Written as DNA, the CDR3 is TGTGCCAGCAGCCCCAAAGCGGGAGGGTCGACAGATACGCAGTATTTT. It encodes CASSPKAGGSTDTQYF.

Only a few counts were recorded for this clone. The chain is built from TRBV25-1 and TRBJ2-5, with TRBD2 matching over 8 bases. The junction had 2 bases not matched to a gene; V was cut back by 3 bases and J by 5 bases. The length of the CDR3 is 13 residues. CDR1 is MGHDK and CDR2 is SYGVNS in the germline V gene. CDR3 residues: CASSDRGRETQYF. In DNA form, the CDR3 reads TGTGCCAGCAGTGACCGCGGGAGGGAGACCCAGTACTTC.

The rearrangement joins TRBV6-1 to TRBJ1-2; D unclear. The CDR3 contains 14 residues. V was clipped by 0 bases and J by 8 bases, with 13 bases between them. Germline V CDR1 and CDR2: MNHNS, SASEGT. The CDR3 is CASSEARNLGGYTF. The CDR3 DNA reads as TGTGCCAGCAGTGAAGCACGGAACCTCGGGGGCTACACCTTC.

The rearrangement joins TRBV7-2 to TRBJ2-2, with D possibly matching TRBD1 (6 bases). The V and J ends lost 2 bases and 1 base respectively, with 11 bases between them. The CDR3 runs 16 residues. CDR1 is SGHTA, CDR2 FQGNSA, per germline. In nucleotides, the CDR3 is TGTGCCAGCAGCTTATTAGTAGGGGGGAACACCGGGGAGCTGTTTTTT. It translates to CASSLLVGGNTGELFF.

CDR3 nucleotide sequence: TGTGCCTGGAGCTGGGATAAGAATGAAAAACTGTTTTTT. The encoded protein is CAWSWDKNEKLFF. This rearrangement joins TRBV30 to TRBJ1-4; D gene uncertain. Germline V CDR1 and CDR2: GTSNPN, SVGIG (reference sequence). CDR3 length: 13 residues. V dropped 3 bases and J dropped 5 bases, with 10 bases sitting between them. Full variable domain (missing parts from reference TRBV30 and TRBJ1-4): SQTIHQWPATLVQPVGSPLSLECTVEGTSNPNLYWYRQAAGRGLQLLFYSVGIGQISSEVPQNLSASRPQDRQFILSSKKLLLSDSGFYLCAWSWDKNEKLFFGSGTQLSVL.

The chain has TRBV6-1 and TRBJ1-5; D call uncertain. The germline gives CDR1 MNHNS, CDR2 SASEGT. V was cut by 0 bases and J by 6 bases, with 12 bases left in between. The CDR3 is 15 residues long. The CDR3 coding sequence is TGTGCCAGCAGTGAAGCTCCGGGGAGCGGTCAGCCCCAGCATTTT. This sequence encodes CASSEAPGSGQPQHF.